The subject of this entry is one TCR beta chain. The record originates from a study of blood T cell repertoires in COVID-19. The overall study: The samples span acute and convalescent COVID-19 from the United States, Italy and Spain. PBMCs, B-cell-depleted T cells, or T cells were the source of the cDNA or gDNA that made up the material.

Trimming stripped 5 bases from V and 4 bases from J, with 18 bases between. Looked up from germline, CDR1 is SGHTA and CDR2 is FQGNSA. The CDR3 extends over 15 amino acids. Source study methods: The assay estimated nucleated cells by amplifying reference gene primers. The assay was immunoSEQ multiplex PCR, and TCRdb's table has in-frame clones only and misses some. The D gene and trimming were derived from the DNA, and the V and J assignments and clone size from that table. The table includes approximately 210,000 clones, roughly 90% detected once. The specimen sequenced was peripheral blood. The rearrangement joins TRBV7-2 to TRBJ2-7, with D possibly matching TRBD1 (6 bases). The source of this sequence is a man in his sixties or seventies with acute or convalescent COVID-19. The CDR3 protein is CASSNKRQVGYEQYF. The CDR3 coding sequence is TGTGCCAGCAGCAACAAACGACAGGTTGGATACGAGCAGTACTTC.